Shown below are 20 T cell receptor beta chains from a single sample sequenced in a study of blood T cell repertoires in COVID-19. TCRdb's table, derived via immunoSEQ multiplex PCR, lists solely in-frame clones and lacks some. The sample has over 70,000 clones, 85% seen once. The sequencing input was peripheral blood. The receptors were sampled from a man aged 55 to 69 with COVID-19, enrolled during active disease.

The CDR3 DNA reads TGTGCCTGGAAAAGTGGACTTGAAGCTTTCTTT. Its protein is CAWKSGLEAFF. The rearrangement links TRBV30 to TRBJ1-1, with D unclear. V lost 4 bases, J lost 7 bases, and 10 bases lay in between. Germline V CDR1 and CDR2: GTSNPN, SVGIG (reference sequence). The CDR3 has 11 amino acids.

The gene calls are TRBV6-5 and TRBJ1-5; no clear D gene. There are 15 residues in the CDR3. The ends were cut back, 0 bases at V and 2 bases at J, with 8 bases in the middle. Germline V gives CDR1 MNHEY, CDR2 SVGAGI. CDR3 DNA: TGTGCCAGCAGTTACTCGATAGTCGGCAATCAGCCCCAGCATTTT. Amino acid sequence: CASSYSIVGNQPQHF.

This chain uses TRBV4-1 with TRBJ2-3; no firm D call. In germline, CDR1 is MGHRA, CDR2 YSYEKL. The length of the CDR3 is 14 residues. Trimming stripped 1 base from V and 2 bases from J, with 7 bases between. Here the CDR3 DNA reads TGCGCCAGCAGCCAAGCCGAGTTCACAGATACGCAGTATTTT. This translates into CASSQAEFTDTQYF.

A single count supports this clone. V gene TRBV19 combines with J gene TRBJ1-3; TRBD1 is a possible D gene (6 bases). This CDR3 has 14 amino acids. V lost 8 bases and J lost 6, with 17 bases in between. The germline V gene has CDR1 LNHDA and CDR2 SQIVND (reference sequence). CDR3 protein: CASSGHSYENTIYF. In DNA, the CDR3 is TGTGCCAGTTCGGGACATAGTTATGAAAACACCATATATTTT. The full variable domain, rest sourced from reference TRBV19 and TRBJ1-3, is DGGITQSPKYLFRKEGQNVTLSCEQNLNHDAMYWYRQDPGQGLRLIYYSQIVNDFQKGDIAEGYSVSREKKESFPLTVTSAQKNPTAFYLCASSGHSYENTIYFGEGSWLTVV.

This chain connects TRBV27 to TRBJ2-3, with 10 bases lining up with TRBD2. After removal of 5 bases from V and 3 bases from J, the junction contained 11 bases not matched to a gene. This CDR3 is built from 17 residues. Germline V gene lookup returns CDR1 MNHEY and CDR2 SMNVEV (reference sequence). The DNA of the CDR3 is TGTGCCAGCAGTCTTTCCCTAGCGGGGGTAGTTACAGATACGCAGTATTTT. It is translated as CASSLSLAGVVTDTQYF.

This chain joins TRBV5-1 and TRBJ2-6, with D perhaps TRBD1 (5 bases). Germline assignment: CDR1 SGHRS and CDR2 YFSETQ. Trimming removed 4 bases at V and 0 bases at J, with 8 bases between. The CDR3 is 15 residues long. As DNA, the CDR3 is TGCGCCAGCAGCGCCACAGGCTCTGGGGCCAACGTCCTGACTTTC. Residues: CASSATGSGANVLTF.

This clone appeared once. The chain combines TRBV28 with TRBJ2-1, with 11 bases identical to TRBD1. The V gene's germline CDR1 is MDHEN and CDR2 SYDVKM. The CDR3 runs 16 residues. V shed 2 bases and J 7 bases; nucleotides not matched to a gene: 7. DNA of the CDR3: TGTGCCAGCAGTTTACCTGGACAGGGGGCAAAGAATGAGCAGTTCTTC. This encodes CASSLPGQGAKNEQFF. The whole variable domain, filled in from reference TRBV28 and TRBJ2-1, reads DVKVTQSSRYLVKRTGEKVFLECVQDMDHENMFWYRQDPGLGLRLIYFSYDVKMKEKGDIPEGYSVSREKKERFSLILESASTNQTSMYLCASSLPGQGAKNEQFFGPGTRLTVL.

This clone was picked up a small number of times. As DNA, the CDR3 is TGTGCCAGCAGACCCAGACGGCGGAGGTATAACTATGGCTACACCTTC. This sequence encodes CASRPRRRRYNYGYTF. V usage is TRBV28 and J usage is TRBJ1-2, with D unresolved. CDR3 length equals 16 residues. Trimming stripped 6 bases from V and 1 base from J, with 18 bases between. In germline, CDR1 is MDHEN, CDR2 SYDVKM.

The chain is built from TRBV24-1 and TRBJ2-5, with 7 bases lining up with TRBD1. After removal of 5 bases from V and 5 bases from J, the junction contained 7 bases not matched to a gene. The CDR3 covers 14 residues. Germline-derived CDR1 and CDR2 are KGHDR and SFDVKD. The CDR3 bases are TGTGCCACCAGTGCCTCCGACAGGGAGGAGACCCAGTACTTC. Residues: CATSASDREETQYF.

This clone was found once. This chain joins TRBV18 and TRBJ2-1, with TRBD2 matching 11 bases. Germline V gives CDR1 KGHSH, CDR2 LQKENI. The J segment lost 5 bases and the V segment lost 4 bases, leaving 4 bases of the junction unmatched. The CDR3 has 15 residues. CDR3 nucleotide sequence: TGTGCCAGCTCACTGTCACTAGCGGGAGACAATGAGCAGTTCTTC. Amino acids: CASSLSLAGDNEQFF.

DNA for the CDR3: TGTGCCAGCCAGGTAATACAGGAGGGCCAAGCTTTCTTT. Residues: CASQVIQEGQAFF. The chain employs TRBV6-5 and TRBJ1-1; maybe TRBD1 (5 bases). Per the germline V gene, CDR1 is MNHEY and CDR2 is SVGAGI. The ends were cut back, 8 bases at V and 9 bases at J, with 19 bases in the middle. The CDR3 length is 13 residues.

This clone has a handful of counts. V usage is TRBV4-1 and J usage is TRBJ2-3, with D possibly being TRBD2 (6 bases). The germline V gene has CDR1 MGHRA and CDR2 YSYEKL. Trimming shortened V by 6 bases and J by 5 bases, and 18 bases separated the two germline ends. This CDR3 region has 15 residues. DNA of the CDR3: TGCGCCAGCAGGGCGGGACCAGGTATGGAAGATACGCAGTATTTT. Protein product: CASRAGPGMEDTQYF.

The rearrangement links TRBV20-1 to TRBJ1-2; D unclear. CDR3 size: 11 residues. Per germline, CDR1 DFQATT and CDR2 SNEGSKA (reference sequence). The chain's CDR3 is CRTEGQYGYTF. Here the CDR3 DNA reads TGCAGGACGGAGGGCCAATATGGCTACACCTTC.

This chain uses TRBV19 with TRBJ2-3, with D possibly TRBD2 on 5 matching bases. The CDR3 consists of 13 residues. V was cut by 7 bases and J by 4 bases, with 12 bases left in between. Looked up from germline, CDR1 is LNHDA and CDR2 is SQIVND (reference sequence). The CDR3 region is CASKGVRADTQYF. For the CDR3, the DNA is TGTGCCAGTAAGGGCGTGAGGGCAGATACGCAGTATTTT. The variable domain in full, with the rest retrieved from reference TRBV19 and TRBJ2-3, is DGGITQSPKYLFRKEGQNVTLSCEQNLNHDAMYWYRQDPGQGLRLIYYSQIVNDFQKGDIAEGYSVSREKKESFPLTVTSAQKNPTAFYLCASKGVRADTQYFGPGTRLTVL.

This clone turned up a few times. The rearrangement uses TRBV4-1 and TRBJ2-7; D might be TRBD2 (6 bases). V was cut by 4 bases and J by 5 bases, with 18 bases left in between. The germline gives CDR1 MGHRA, CDR2 YSYEKL. The CDR3 runs 15 residues. CDR3 amino acids: CASSPQSGGSHEQYF. CDR3 in DNA: TGCGCCAGCAGCCCCCAAAGCGGAGGGTCCCACGAGCAGTACTTC.

This clone was seen only once. The chain employs TRBV2 and TRBJ1-2; D is uncertain. The germline V and J ends were trimmed by 7 bases and 8 bases, with 14 bases remaining between them. The CDR3 contains 12 residues. In germline, CDR1 is SNHLY, CDR2 FYNNEI. CDR3 amino acids: CASKLGGKGYTF. In DNA, the CDR3 is TGTGCCAGCAAGCTGGGAGGGAAAGGCTACACCTTC.

The CDR3 sequence is CASSSRGTTYNEQFF. The CDR3 bases are TGTGCCAGCAGCTCCCGGGGGACCACCTACAATGAGCAGTTCTTC. V is TRBV5-4 and J is TRBJ2-1, with D perhaps matching TRBD2 (6 bases). The CDR3 runs 15 residues. From germline, CDR1 is SGHNT and CDR2 YYREEE (reference sequence). Trimming removed 3 bases at V and 2 bases at J, with 12 bases between.

This chain uses TRBV11-3 with TRBJ2-3; 10 positions match TRBD2. The germline V gene has CDR1 SGHNT and CDR2 YENEEA. This CDR3 comprises 16 residues. V was pared by 1 base and J by 4 bases, with 5 bases of the junction left unmatched. The CDR3 here is CASSLGLAGEADTQYF. CDR3 in DNA: TGTGCCAGCAGCTTAGGGCTAGCGGGAGAAGCAGATACGCAGTATTTT.

The chain has TRBV19 and TRBJ2-7, with 11 bases lining up with TRBD2. This CDR3 spans 14 amino acids. Germline V gene data show CDR1 as LNHDA and CDR2 as SQIVND (reference sequence). The V and J ends lost 7 bases and 3 bases, in that order; junction bases with no gene match: 5. CDR3 nucleotides: TGTGCCAGTACCGAGACTAGCGGGGACTACGAGCAGTACTTC. It translates to CASTETSGDYEQYF. Full variable domain (outside the CDR3, taken from reference TRBV19 and TRBJ2-7): DGGITQSPKYLFRKEGQNVTLSCEQNLNHDAMYWYRQDPGQGLRLIYYSQIVNDFQKGDIAEGYSVSREKKESFPLTVTSAQKNPTAFYLCASTETSGDYEQYFGPGTRLTVT.

The gene calls are TRBV5-1 and TRBJ2-3, with D possibly matching TRBD2 (6 bases). CDR1 is SGHRS and CDR2 is YFSETQ in the germline V gene. The CDR3 has 15 residues. Trimming cost V 4 bases and J 5 bases, with 17 bases left between them. The CDR3 region is CASSRGAAGGDTQYF. The CDR3 DNA sequence: TGCGCCAGCAGCCGTGGGGCGGCCGGGGGAGATACGCAGTATTTT. Full variable domain (rest looked up from reference TRBV5-1 and TRBJ2-3): KAGVTQTPRYLIKTRGQQVTLSCSPISGHRSVSWYQQTPGQGLQFLFEYFSETQRNKGNFPGRFSGRQFSNSRSEMNVSTLELGDSALYLCASSRGAAGGDTQYFGPGTRLTVL.